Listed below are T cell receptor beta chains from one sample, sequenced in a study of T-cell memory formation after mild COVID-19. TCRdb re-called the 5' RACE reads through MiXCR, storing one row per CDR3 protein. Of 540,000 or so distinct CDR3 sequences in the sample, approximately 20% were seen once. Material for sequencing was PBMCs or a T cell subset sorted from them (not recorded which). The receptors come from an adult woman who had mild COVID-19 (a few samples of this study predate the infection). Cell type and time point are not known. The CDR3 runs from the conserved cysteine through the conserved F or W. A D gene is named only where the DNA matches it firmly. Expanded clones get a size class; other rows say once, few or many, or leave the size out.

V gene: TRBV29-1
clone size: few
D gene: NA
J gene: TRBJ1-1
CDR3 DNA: TGCAGCGTATATTCCGGGGCGAGCGAAGCTTTCTTT
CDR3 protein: CSVYSGASEAFF

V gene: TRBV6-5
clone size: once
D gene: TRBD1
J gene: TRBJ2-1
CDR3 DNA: TGTGCCAGCAGTTACCAGGGGGCCGCCTACAATGAGCAGTTCTTC
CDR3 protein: CASSYQGAAYNEQFF

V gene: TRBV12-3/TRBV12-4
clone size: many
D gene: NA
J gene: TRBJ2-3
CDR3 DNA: TGTGCCAGCAGTCGAAGGACAGGCACAGATACGCAGTATTTT
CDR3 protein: CASSRRTGTDTQYF

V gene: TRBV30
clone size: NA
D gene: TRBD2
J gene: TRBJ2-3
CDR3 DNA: TGTGCCTGGAGTGTCGGGACTAGCGGAAAAACCGATACGCAGTATTTT
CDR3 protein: CAWSVGTSGKTDTQYF

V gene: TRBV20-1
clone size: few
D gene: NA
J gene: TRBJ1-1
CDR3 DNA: TGCAGTGCTAGAGCCATTCTTAGGGGTGGAACTGAAGCTTTCTTT
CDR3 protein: CSARAILRGGTEAFF

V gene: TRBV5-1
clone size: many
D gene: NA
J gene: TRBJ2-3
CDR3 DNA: TGCGCCAGCAGCTTGAGTCGGGGTTTAGCAGATACGCAGTATTTT
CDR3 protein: CASSLSRGLADTQYF

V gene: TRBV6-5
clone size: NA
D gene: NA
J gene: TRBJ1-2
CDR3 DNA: TGTGCCAGCAGTTACGACGGGGGAACCTATGGCTACACCTTC
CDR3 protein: CASSYDGGTYGYTF

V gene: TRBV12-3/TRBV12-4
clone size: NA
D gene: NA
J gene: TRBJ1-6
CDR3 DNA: TGTGCCAGCAGTACAGGACACGGTAATTCACCCCTCCACTTT
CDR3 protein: CASSTGHGNSPLHF

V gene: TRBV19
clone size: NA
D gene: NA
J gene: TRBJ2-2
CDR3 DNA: TGTGCCAGTAGTATCCCGGGCGGGGAGCTGTTTTTT
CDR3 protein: CASSIPGGELFF

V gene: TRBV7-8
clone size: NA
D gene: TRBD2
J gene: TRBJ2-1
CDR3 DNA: TGTGCCAGCAGCCCTGGGGGTAGCGGGGGCTCCTACAATGAGCAGTTCTTC
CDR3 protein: CASSPGGSGGSYNEQFF

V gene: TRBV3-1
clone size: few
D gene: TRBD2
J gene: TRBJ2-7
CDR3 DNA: TGTGCCAGCAGCCTACGAGCGGGAGCGTCGTACTTC
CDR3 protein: CASSLRAGASYF

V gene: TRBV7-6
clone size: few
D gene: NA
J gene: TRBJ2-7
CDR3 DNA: TGTGCCAGCAGCTTCTCGGACAGCAGCTCCTACGAGCAGTACTTC
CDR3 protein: CASSFSDSSSYEQYF

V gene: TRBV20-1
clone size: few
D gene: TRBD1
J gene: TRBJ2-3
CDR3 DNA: TGCAGTGCTCTCGGGACAGGGGGCTCAGATACGCAGTATTTT
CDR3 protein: CSALGTGGSDTQYF

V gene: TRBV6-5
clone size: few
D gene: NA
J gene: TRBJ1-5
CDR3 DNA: TGTGCCAGCAGTTTTAGCCGGGCTGGCAATCAGCCCCAGCATTTT
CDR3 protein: CASSFSRAGNQPQHF

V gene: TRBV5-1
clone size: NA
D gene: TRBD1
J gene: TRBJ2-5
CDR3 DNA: TGCGCCAGCAGCTCCGCTGGGACAGGGATTCAAGAGACCCAGTACTTC
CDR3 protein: CASSSAGTGIQETQYF

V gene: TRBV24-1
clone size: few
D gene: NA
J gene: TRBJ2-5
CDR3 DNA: TGTGCCACCAGTGACCCGGGACTCCGGAAGAAAGAGACCCAGTACTTC
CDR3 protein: CATSDPGLRKKETQYF

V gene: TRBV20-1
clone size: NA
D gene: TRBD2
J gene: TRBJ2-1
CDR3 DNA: TGCAGTGCTAGCCCCGGGGGGAGGTTGGATGAGCAGTTCTTC
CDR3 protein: CSASPGGRLDEQFF

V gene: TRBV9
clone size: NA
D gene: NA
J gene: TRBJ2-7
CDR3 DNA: TGTGCCAGCAGCGCTCGAGACAGAGAATCCTACGAGCAGTACTTC
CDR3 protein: CASSARDRESYEQYF

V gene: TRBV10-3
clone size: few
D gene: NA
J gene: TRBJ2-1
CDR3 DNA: TGTGCCATCCAGTCCCGGGACGCCGGACAGAATGAGCAGTTCTTC
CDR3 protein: CAIQSRDAGQNEQFF

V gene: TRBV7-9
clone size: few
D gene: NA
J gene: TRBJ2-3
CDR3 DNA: TGTGCCAGCAGCTCGCCGAGACAGAGATCAGATACGCAGTATTTT
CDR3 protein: CASSSPRQRSDTQYF

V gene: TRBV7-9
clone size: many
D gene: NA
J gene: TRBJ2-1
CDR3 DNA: TGTGCCAGCAGCTTAGGAGGGAACGGAAAAAATGAGCAGTTCTTC
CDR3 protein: CASSLGGNGKNEQFF

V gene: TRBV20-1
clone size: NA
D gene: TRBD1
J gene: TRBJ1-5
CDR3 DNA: TGCAGTGCAACGGGACAGGGTAATCAGCCCCAGCATTTT
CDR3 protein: CSATGQGNQPQHF

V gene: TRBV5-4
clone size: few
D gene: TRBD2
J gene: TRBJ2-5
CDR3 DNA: TGTGCCAGCAGCTCCCCCCGGGACTACGAAGAGACCCAGTACTTC
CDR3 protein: CASSSPRDYEETQYF

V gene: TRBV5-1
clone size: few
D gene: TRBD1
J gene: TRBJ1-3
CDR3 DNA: TGCGCCAGCAGCGCAGGGACAGGAGCTGGAAACACCATATATTTT
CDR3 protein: CASSAGTGAGNTIYF

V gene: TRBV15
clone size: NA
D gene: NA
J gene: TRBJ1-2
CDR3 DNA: TGTGCCACCAGCAGTGGGGACGGCTATGGCTACACCTTC
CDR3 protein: CATSSGDGYGYTF

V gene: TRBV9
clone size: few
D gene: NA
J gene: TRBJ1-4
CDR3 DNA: TGTGCCAGCAGTAAACAGGATGGGAATGAAAAACTGTTTTTT
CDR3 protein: CASSKQDGNEKLFF

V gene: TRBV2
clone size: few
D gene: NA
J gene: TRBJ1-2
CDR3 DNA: TGTGCCAGCAGTGTGATACTACGAGATGGCTACACCTTC
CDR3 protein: CASSVILRDGYTF

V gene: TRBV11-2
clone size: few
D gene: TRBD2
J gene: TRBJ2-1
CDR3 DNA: TGTGCCAGCAGCTTTAGGCTAGCGGGAGTTTTAAACAATGAGCAGTTCTTC
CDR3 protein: CASSFRLAGVLNNEQFF

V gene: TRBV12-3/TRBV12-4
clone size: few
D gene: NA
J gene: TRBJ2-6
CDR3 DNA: TGTGCCAGCAGTTTTGGAGGGTATTTTGGGGCCAACGTCCTGACTTTC
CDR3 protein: CASSFGGYFGANVLTF

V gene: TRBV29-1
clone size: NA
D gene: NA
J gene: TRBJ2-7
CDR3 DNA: TGCAGCGCCACCAACAGTCCCTTATCCTACGAGCAGTACTTC
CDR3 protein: CSATNSPLSYEQYF

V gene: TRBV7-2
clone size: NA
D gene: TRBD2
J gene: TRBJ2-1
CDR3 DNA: TGTGCCAGCAGCTTCAGTAGCGGGAGCTCCTACAATGAGCAGTTCTTC
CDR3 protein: CASSFSSGSSYNEQFF

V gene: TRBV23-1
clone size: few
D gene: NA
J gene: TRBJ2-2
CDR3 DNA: TGCGCCAGCAGTCCTCGAGCCGGGACACATAAAAGCGGGGAGCTGTTTTTT
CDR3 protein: CASSPRAGTHKSGELFF

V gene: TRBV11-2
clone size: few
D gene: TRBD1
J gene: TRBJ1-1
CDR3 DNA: TGTGCCAGCAGCACAGGGGACAGGGGGCCCACTGAAGCTTTCTTT
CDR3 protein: CASSTGDRGPTEAFF

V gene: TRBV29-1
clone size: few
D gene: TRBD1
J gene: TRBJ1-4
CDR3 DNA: TGCAGCGCGCAGGGGGATGATGAAAAACTGTTTTTT
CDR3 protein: CSAQGDDEKLFF

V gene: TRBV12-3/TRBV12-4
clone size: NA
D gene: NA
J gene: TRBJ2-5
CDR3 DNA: TGTGCCAGCAGTTTAGAGGGGAAGAAGAAGACCCAGTACTTC
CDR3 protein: CASSLEGKKKTQYF

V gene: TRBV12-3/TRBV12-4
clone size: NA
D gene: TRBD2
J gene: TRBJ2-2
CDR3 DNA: TGTGCCAGCAGTTTAGTCTCAGCGGGACCCACCGGGGAGCTGTTTTTT
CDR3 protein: CASSLVSAGPTGELFF

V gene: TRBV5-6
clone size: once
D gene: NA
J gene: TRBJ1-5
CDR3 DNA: TGTGCCAGCAGCCTACAGAGACAGTCCCACTGGGGCAATCAGCCCCAGCATTTT
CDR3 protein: CASSLQRQSHWGNQPQHF

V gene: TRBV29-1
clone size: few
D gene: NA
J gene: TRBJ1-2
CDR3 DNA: TGCAGCGTTGTGCTACCAGGGAGCTATGGCTACACCTTC
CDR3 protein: CSVVLPGSYGYTF

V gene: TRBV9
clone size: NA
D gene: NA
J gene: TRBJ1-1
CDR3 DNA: TGTGCCAGCAGCGTAGAAGGACACGCGAACACTGAAGCTTTCTTT
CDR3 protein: CASSVEGHANTEAFF

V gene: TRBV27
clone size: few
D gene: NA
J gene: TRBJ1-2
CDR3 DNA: TGTGCCAGCAGCCCGGAGGGTGGGAGTGGCTACACCTTC
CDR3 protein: CASSPEGGSGYTF

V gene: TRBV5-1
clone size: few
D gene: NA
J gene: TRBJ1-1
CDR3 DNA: TGCGCCAGCAGCTTTCCCAGGGACGCCGAAGCTTTCTTT
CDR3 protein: CASSFPRDAEAFF

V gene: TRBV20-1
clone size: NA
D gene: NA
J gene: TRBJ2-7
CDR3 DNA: TGCAGTGCTAGGACTGTTAGCTCCTACGAGCAGTACTTC
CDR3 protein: CSARTVSSYEQYF

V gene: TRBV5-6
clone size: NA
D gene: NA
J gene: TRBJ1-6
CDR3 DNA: TGTGCCAGCAGCCTCGGATGGACAGTCAATTCACCCCTCCACTTT
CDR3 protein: CASSLGWTVNSPLHF

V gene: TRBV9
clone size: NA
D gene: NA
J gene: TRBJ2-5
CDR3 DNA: TGTGCCAGCAGCTCCGACGAAGTAGGGCAAGAGACCCAGTACTTC
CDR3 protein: CASSSDEVGQETQYF

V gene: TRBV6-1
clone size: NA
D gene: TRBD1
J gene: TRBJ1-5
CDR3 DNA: TGTGCCAGCAGTGTCCAGGGGGCGATCAATCAGCCCCAGCATTTT
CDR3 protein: CASSVQGAINQPQHF

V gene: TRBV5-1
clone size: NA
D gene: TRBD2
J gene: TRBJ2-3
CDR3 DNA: TGCGCCAGCAGCCCGGGCGGGGGATCGGCGGCAGATACGCAGTATTTT
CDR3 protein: CASSPGGGSAADTQYF

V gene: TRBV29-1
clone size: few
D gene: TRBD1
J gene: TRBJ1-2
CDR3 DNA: TGCAGCGCCGCCTGGGAACCGGGACAGGTTAACTATGGCTACACCTTC
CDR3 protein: CSAAWEPGQVNYGYTF

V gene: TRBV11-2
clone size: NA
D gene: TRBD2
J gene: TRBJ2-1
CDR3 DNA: TGTGCCAGCAGCTTTCCGACTAGCGGGGTCCTTGGAGAGCAGTTCTTC
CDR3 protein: CASSFPTSGVLGEQFF